The 31 T cell receptor beta chains reported below all come from one sample, sequenced in a study of T cell changes during pregnancy in multiple sclerosis. Sequencing used immunoSEQ multiplex PCR; TCRdb keeps in-frame clones, though not all of them. The table lists 69,000 or so clones, approximately 92% of them singletons. Sequences were derived from peripheral blood, sampled in the third trimester of pregnancy. The receptors originated from a female donor in good health, enrolled as a control in a pregnancy study.

This chain uses TRBV28 with TRBJ1-2, with D uncertain. The ends were cut back, 6 bases at V and 2 bases at J, with 7 bases in the middle. Germline V lookup: CDR1 MDHEN, CDR2 SYDVKM. The CDR3 is 12 residues long. Here the CDR3 DNA reads TGTGCCAGCAGACCGGGAAACTATGGCTACACCTTC. The encoded protein is CASRPGNYGYTF.

This clone is judged large. The rearrangement links TRBV28 to TRBJ2-7; 7 nucleotides line up with TRBD2. After removal of 3 bases from V and 3 bases from J, the junction contained 8 bases not matched to a gene. The CDR3 is made up of 15 amino acids. Germline assignment: CDR1 MDHEN and CDR2 SYDVKM. The CDR3 nucleotides read TGTGCCAGCAGTTTGTTGGGAGGGTCCCTCTACGAGCAGTACTTC. It encodes CASSLLGGSLYEQYF.

The V call is TRBV30, the J call TRBJ2-7, with D tentatively TRBD2 (7 bases). CDR3 length equals 14 residues. Trimming pared 7 bases from V and 5 bases from J, leaving 21 bases between. The V gene's germline CDR1 is GTSNPN and CDR2 SVGIG (reference sequence). The CDR3 region has the DNA TGTGCCTCCTCCCGACCGGGGGGCGTCGACGAGCAGTACTTC. Translating gives CASSRPGGVDEQYF.

The rearrangement links TRBV18 to TRBJ2-1, with TRBD2 matching 10 bases. V lost 3 bases, J lost 7 bases, and 6 bases stayed unmatched. This CDR3 is 15 amino acids long. Germline-derived CDR1 and CDR2 are KGHSH and LQKENI. The CDR3: CASSPGSGRINEQFF. The DNA for the CDR3 is TGTGCCAGCTCACCGGGTAGCGGGAGGATTAATGAGCAGTTCTTC.

The V call is TRBV5-1, the J call TRBJ1-3; TRBD1 matches at 9 bases. Germline V gives CDR1 SGHRS, CDR2 YFSETQ. This CDR3 has 16 amino acids. Trimming at V came to 5 bases and at J to 0 bases, leaving 6 bases not matched to a gene. CDR3 bases: TGCGCCAGCAGACCGGGGACAGGGACCTCTGGAAACACCATATATTTT. Residues: CASRPGTGTSGNTIYF.

V gene TRBV6-5 combines with J gene TRBJ2-1; possible D gene TRBD2, 6 bases. CDR3 size: 14 residues. V was shortened by 5 bases and J by 5 bases, with 13 bases between the two germline ends. CDR1 MNHEY and CDR2 SVGAGI come from the germline V gene. The CDR3 protein is CASSPGLTNNEQFF. The CDR3 region has the DNA TGTGCCAGCAGTCCGGGACTGACGAACAATGAGCAGTTCTTC.

CDR3 residues: CASSYSREGLSYEQYF. CDR3 DNA sequence: TGTGCCAGCAGTTACTCGCGGGAGGGCCTCTCCTACGAGCAGTACTTC. The V gene is TRBV6-5, the J gene TRBJ2-7; TRBD2 matches 9 bases. In germline, CDR1 is MNHEY, CDR2 SVGAGI. CDR3 size: 16 residues. The junction had 3 bases not matched to a gene; V was cut back by 0 bases and J by 0 bases.

The chain couples TRBV5-1 to TRBJ2-5; 7 bases are shared with TRBD2. Unmatched junction bases numbered 5, after V lost 2 bases and J lost 1 base. The V gene's germline CDR1 is SGHRS and CDR2 YFSETQ. The CDR3 is 15 amino acids. The CDR3 loop reads CASSLGLVAQETQYF. The CDR3 nucleotides read TGCGCCAGCAGCTTAGGACTAGTGGCCCAAGAGACCCAGTACTTC.

The chain couples TRBV11-1 to TRBJ2-5, with D perhaps TRBD2 (6 bases). Trimming cost V 1 base and J 2 bases, with 8 bases left between them. This CDR3 has 14 residues. CDR1 and CDR2 from the germline V gene are SGHAT and FQDESV (reference sequence). The DNA for the CDR3 is TGTGCCAGCAGCTTAGGGGACTTACAAGAGACCCAGTACTTC. It codes for CASSLGDLQETQYF.

The V and J genes are TRBV5-1 and TRBJ1-2, with 7 bases matching TRBD1. J was trimmed by 6 bases and V by 4 bases; bases with no gene match: 9. CDR1 and CDR2 from the germline V gene are SGHRS and YFSETQ. This CDR3 contains 14 residues. CDR3 bases: TGCGCCAGCAGCCCACAGGGGAGTCTCGATGGCTACACCTTC. It codes for CASSPQGSLDGYTF.

The chain carries TRBV30 and TRBJ1-5; maybe TRBD1 (5 bases). The V end lost 2 bases, the J end lost 6 bases, and 11 bases lay between the germline ends. Germline V lookup: CDR1 GTSNPN, CDR2 SVGIG (reference sequence). The CDR3 loop spans 13 amino acids. The CDR3 here is CAWSTGRGQPQHF. The CDR3, as DNA: TGTGCCTGGAGTACCGGGAGGGGTCAGCCCCAGCATTTT.

The V gene is TRBV6-1, the J gene TRBJ2-5; 11 bases match TRBD2. Germline CDR1 is MNHNS and CDR2 is SASEGT. The CDR3 totals 13 residues. J gave up 4 bases and V 8 bases, and 3 bases lay outside the gene matches. The chain's CDR3 is CASHSGRAETQYF. The CDR3 DNA reads TGTGCCAGCCATAGCGGGAGGGCAGAGACCCAGTACTTC.

This chain joins TRBV28 and TRBJ2-3, with 13 bases aligning to TRBD2. Germline CDR1 MDHEN, CDR2 SYDVKM. V gave up 8 bases and J gave up 0 bases; unmatched junction bases: 8. The CDR3 has 17 amino acids. The DNA of the CDR3 is TGTGCCAGCGGGGGGACTAGCGGGAAAGTGAGCACAGATACGCAGTATTTT. It yields the protein CASGGTSGKVSTDTQYF.

The genes are TRBV7-9 and TRBJ1-5; D call uncertain. This CDR3 spans 13 amino acids. The V gene's germline CDR1 is SEHNR and CDR2 FQNEAQ (reference sequence). V shed 1 base and J shed 3 bases, with 4 bases lying between them. The CDR3 loop is CASSLGPNQPQHF. DNA of the CDR3: TGTGCCAGCAGCTTAGGGCCCAATCAGCCCCAGCATTTT.

A single count supports this clone. The chain is built from TRBV4-3 and TRBJ1-1, with D hard to call. Trimming shortened V by 3 bases and J by 8 bases, and 13 bases separated the two germline ends. Germline assignment: CDR1 LGHNA and CDR2 YSLEER. This CDR3 has 13 residues. The CDR3 loop is CASSQETPGEAFF. In nucleotides, the CDR3 is TGCGCCAGCAGCCAGGAAACACCGGGAGAAGCTTTCTTT.

The V gene is TRBV5-4, the J gene TRBJ2-3; a weak D match, TRBD2 (6 bases). This CDR3 is built from 15 residues. With 0 bases removed from V and 3 bases from J, the gap between germline ends came to 11 bases. In germline, CDR1 is SGHNT, CDR2 YYREEE (reference sequence). The CDR3 nucleotides read TGTGCCAGCAGCTTGGGAGGCGCGGGGACAGATACGCAGTATTTT. This gives the protein CASSLGGAGTDTQYF.

CDR3 region: CASSPRGYGYGYTF. Here the CDR3 DNA reads TGTGCCAGCAGCCCCAGGGGGTATGGGTATGGCTACACCTTC. The chain couples TRBV5-4 to TRBJ1-2; 7 bases fit TRBD1. The V gene's germline CDR1 is SGHNT and CDR2 YYREEE (reference sequence). J lost 5 bases, V lost 4 bases, and 8 bases had no gene match. This CDR3 has 14 amino acids.

V gene TRBV10-2 combines with J gene TRBJ2-2, with 7 bases that match TRBD2. The V gene's germline CDR1 is WSHSY and CDR2 SAAADI. This CDR3 comprises 16 residues. The junction had 9 bases not matched to a gene; V was cut back by 4 bases and J by 4 bases. CDR3 in DNA: TGCGCCAGCAGTGTTGAGCGGGGCCGTACCACCGGGGAGCTGTTTTTT. It translates to CASSVERGRTTGELFF.

In this sample, this clone turned up many times. The chain couples TRBV19 to TRBJ2-7; 11 bases are a match to TRBD1. The CDR3 has 14 amino acids. CDR1 and CDR2 (germline): LNHDA, SQIVND (reference sequence). V shed 7 bases and J 7 bases; nucleotides not matched to a gene: 9. The chain's CDR3 is CASNLGQGAEEQYF. CDR3 nucleotides: TGTGCCAGTAACCTCGGACAGGGGGCGGAAGAGCAGTACTTC.

The V and J genes are TRBV28 and TRBJ2-1, with 15 bases identical to TRBD2. Germline trimming cut 2 bases from V and 5 bases from J; bases unmatched to any gene: 4. The CDR3 spans 17 residues. Looked up from germline, CDR1 is MDHEN and CDR2 is SYDVKM. In nucleotides, the CDR3 is TGTGCCAGCAGTTTAAGGACTAGCGGGAGGGATAACAATGAGCAGTTCTTC. Its protein is CASSLRTSGRDNNEQFF.

The J gene is TRBJ2-1, the V gene TRBV7-3, with no clear D. The germline V gene encodes CDR1 SGHTA and CDR2 FQGTGA. CDR3 length equals 12 residues. Between the trimmed V and J ends, which lost 5 bases and 8 bases, there was a span of 10 bases. The chain's CDR3 is CASSLSADEQFF. The CDR3, as DNA: TGTGCCAGCAGCCTTAGTGCCGATGAGCAGTTCTTC.

The chain is built from TRBV30 and TRBJ2-5; D remains unclear. The CDR3 has 15 amino acids. The germline V gene has CDR1 GTSNPN and CDR2 SVGIG (reference sequence). Deletions cut 0 bases from V and 4 bases from J, with 15 bases between. CDR3 in DNA: TGTGCCTGGAGTGTTTTATATGGCCGCGGAGAGACCCAGTACTTC. Translated: CAWSVLYGRGETQYF.

This chain connects TRBV15 to TRBJ2-5, with TRBD2 as a possible D gene (5 bases). The germline V gene has CDR1 LNHNV and CDR2 YYDKDF (reference sequence). V lost 9 bases and J 3 bases, leaving 11 bases between the germline ends. The CDR3 loop spans 12 amino acids. The CDR3 is CATSGGKETQYF. The DNA for the CDR3 is TGTGCCACTAGTGGAGGAAAAGAGACCCAGTACTTC.

The chain couples TRBV28 to TRBJ2-7; D might be TRBD2 (5 bases). Germline V gene sequence: CDR1 MDHEN, CDR2 SYDVKM. The V and J ends lost 2 bases and 0 bases respectively, with 8 bases between them. The CDR3 covers 14 residues. CDR3 nucleotide sequence: TGTGCCAGCAGTTTAACGGCGGGCTCCTACGAGCAGTACTTC. It specifies CASSLTAGSYEQYF.

The chain has TRBV19 and TRBJ1-1; no clear D. This CDR3 has 13 amino acids. The V gene lost 6 bases and the J gene lost 0 bases, with 8 bases spanning the gap. Germline lookup yields CDR1 LNHDA and CDR2 SQIVND (reference sequence). CDR3 residues: CASRTEMNTEAFF. The CDR3 nucleotides read TGTGCCAGTAGGACGGAGATGAACACTGAAGCTTTCTTT.

This clone was counted a single time. This chain uses TRBV5-4 with TRBJ2-7; 8 nucleotides align to TRBD2. V gave up 0 bases and J gave up 3 bases; unmatched junction bases: 5. This CDR3 contains 15 residues. In germline, CDR1 is SGHNT, CDR2 YYREEE (reference sequence). The chain's CDR3 is CASSLDPGGLYEQYF. DNA for the CDR3: TGTGCCAGCAGCTTGGATCCGGGGGGGCTCTACGAGCAGTACTTC.

CDR3 nucleotide sequence: TGTGCCAGCATCCTAAACCGTAGCGGGGGGGCGGAGACCCAGTACTTC. Encoded protein: CASILNRSGGAETQYF. V and J are TRBV7-9 and TRBJ2-5; TRBD2 matches 11 bases. CDR3 length: 16 residues. Germline V gives CDR1 SEHNR, CDR2 FQNEAQ (reference sequence). With V trimmed by 7 bases and J by 5 bases, 12 bases remained unmatched.

The chain couples TRBV5-4 to TRBJ2-2, with unresolved D. V lost 6 bases to trimming and J lost 1 base, with 10 bases between them. The germline CDR1 and CDR2 sequences are SGHNT and YYREEE (reference sequence). This CDR3 has 14 amino acids. CDR3 amino acids: CASMGNRNTGELFF. The CDR3 region has the DNA TGTGCCAGCATGGGTAACAGGAACACCGGGGAGCTGTTTTTT.

This sequence joins TRBV30 and TRBJ2-7; 7 nucleotides agree with TRBD1. Germline CDR1 reads GTSNPN; CDR2 reads SVGIG (reference sequence). The CDR3 length is 15 residues. Trimming at V came to 2 bases and at J to 2 bases, leaving 9 bases not matched to a gene. The CDR3 here is CAWSNRGIETYEQYF. The CDR3 coding sequence is TGTGCCTGGAGTAACAGGGGAATTGAGACCTACGAGCAGTACTTC.

The gene calls are TRBV5-1 and TRBJ2-1, with TRBD2 as a possible D gene (6 bases). The germline gives CDR1 SGHRS, CDR2 YFSETQ. The V end was cut by 1 base, the J end by 9 bases, with 20 bases between. The CDR3 has 16 residues. The CDR3 sequence: CASSLRLEGPTSEQFF. The CDR3 DNA follows: TGCGCCAGCAGCTTGCGACTAGAGGGACCTACAAGTGAGCAGTTCTTC.

This rearrangement joins TRBV19 to TRBJ1-4, with TRBD1 as a possible D gene (5 bases). Trimming removed 8 bases from V and 4 bases from J, with 17 bases in between. This CDR3 contains 15 residues. Germline loops: CDR1 LNHDA, CDR2 SQIVND (reference sequence). In nucleotides, the CDR3 is TGTGCCAGTCGCAATGCAGGGTGGGGTAATGAAAAACTGTTTTTT. This translates into CASRNAGWGNEKLFF. The variable domain in full, with the rest retrieved from reference TRBV19 and TRBJ1-4, is DGGITQSPKYLFRKEGQNVTLSCEQNLNHDAMYWYRQDPGQGLRLIYYSQIVNDFQKGDIAEGYSVSREKKESFPLTVTSAQKNPTAFYLCASRNAGWGNEKLFFGSGTQLSVL.